Following are 2 T cell receptor beta chains from one sample sequenced in a study of blood T cells in healthy people across ages. Together with a sample-barcoded 5' primer, a J-beta primer mix was included in a second PCR lasting 7 to 11 cycles. Via MiXCR, TCRdb re-called the 5' RACE reads, giving one row per CDR3 protein. The sample yields approximately 730,000 distinct CDR3 sequences, about 42% seen once. Sample: blood. The receptors shown here come from a woman in her sixties in good health.

This sequence joins TRBV20-1 and TRBJ1-1, with TRBD1 as a possible D gene (5 bases). CDR1 is DFQATT, CDR2 SNEGSKA, per germline (reference sequence). Trimming cost V 3 bases and J 0 bases, with 20 bases left between them. CDR3 size: 17 residues. The DNA for the CDR3 is TGCAGTGCTAGCCCATTTCGGCAGGGAGCTATGAACACTGAAGCTTTCTTT. Protein sequence: CSASPFRQGAMNTEAFF.

This chain connects TRBV6-4 to TRBJ2-3; no clear D. Germline CDR1 reads MRHNA; CDR2 reads SNTAGT. There are 14 residues in the CDR3. With 0 bases removed from V and 2 bases from J, the gap between germline ends came to 6 bases. This CDR3 reads CASSDSTFTDTQYF. Written as DNA, the CDR3 is TGTGCCAGCAGTGACTCCACCTTCACAGATACGCAGTATTTT.